The 22 T cell receptor beta chains below were found in one sample sequenced in a study of cytomegalovirus exposure and HLA in healthy donors. PCR employed 60 Vbeta and 13 Jbeta primers. Generated by immunoSEQ multiplex PCR, the TCRdb table keeps only in-frame clones and is missing some. The table has around 130,000 clones, around 9% seen once. The sequencing input was PBMCs. The origin of the receptors is a middle-aged man in good health and CMV-seronegative.

The rearrangement uses TRBV5-1 and TRBJ2-2; a possible D gene is TRBD1 (5 bases). The germline V and J ends were trimmed by 0 bases and 3 bases, with 12 bases remaining between them. The germline V gene has CDR1 SGHRS and CDR2 YFSETQ. The CDR3 has 16 residues. CDR3 in amino acids: CASSLDAGLDTGELFF. For the CDR3, the DNA is TGCGCCAGCAGCTTGGATGCAGGGTTGGACACCGGGGAGCTGTTTTTT.

This chain uses TRBV7-9 with TRBJ2-1, with a weak D call TRBD2 (6 bases). The CDR3 is 15 residues long. Germline V gene lookup returns CDR1 SEHNR and CDR2 FQNEAQ (reference sequence). Trimming pared 0 bases from V and 8 bases from J, leaving 14 bases between. In nucleotides, the CDR3 is TGTGCCAGCAGCTTAGCCCCCGGGACTTTGTATGAGCAGTTCTTC. Encoded protein: CASSLAPGTLYEQFF.

J is TRBJ1-1 and V is TRBV28; possibly TRBD1 for D (6 bases). The CDR3 extends over 15 amino acids. Germline CDR1 is MDHEN and CDR2 is SYDVKM. V was pared by 4 bases and J by 0 bases, with 12 bases between. CDR3 sequence: CASSSRTVMNTEAFF. The CDR3 DNA is TGTGCCAGCAGTTCCCGGACAGTTATGAACACTGAAGCTTTCTTT.

Only a few counts were recorded for this clone. The CDR3 sequence: CASSREALSGNTIYF. CDR3 DNA sequence: TGTGCCAGCAGCAGAGAGGCACTCTCTGGAAACACCATATATTTT. This chain links TRBV6-6 with TRBJ1-3; D is unclear. The V gene lost 6 bases and the J gene lost 0 bases, with 12 bases spanning the gap. The germline gives CDR1 MNHNY, CDR2 SVGAGI (reference sequence). The CDR3 consists of 15 residues.

In this sample, this clone turned up many times. V usage is TRBV9 and J usage is TRBJ2-2; 8 nucleotides match TRBD2. Trimming removed 0 bases from V and 2 bases from J; junction bases left unmatched: 6. The germline CDR1 and CDR2 sequences are SGDLS and YYNGEE. This CDR3 contains 17 residues. The CDR3 sequence: CASSVEPTSENTGELFF. DNA for the CDR3: TGTGCCAGCAGCGTAGAGCCGACTAGCGAAAACACCGGGGAGCTGTTTTTT.

The chain carries TRBV30 and TRBJ2-3, with 11 bases matching TRBD2. V shed 4 bases, J shed 8 bases, and the junction held 11 bases outside the gene matches. Germline lookup yields CDR1 GTSNPN and CDR2 SVGIG (reference sequence). The CDR3 extends over 15 amino acids. The CDR3: CAWKVAGGPLLTQYF. The CDR3 region has the DNA TGTGCCTGGAAGGTAGCGGGGGGGCCCCTACTTACGCAGTATTTT.

The chain recombines TRBV4-2 with TRBJ2-2; tentatively, D is TRBD2 (6 bases). Germline V lookup: CDR1 LGHNA, CDR2 YNFKEQ. The CDR3 length is 18 residues. V lost 1 base and J lost 0, with 15 bases in between. For the CDR3, the DNA is TGTGCCAGCAGCCAAGTCTACTCGGGGACTTCGAACACCGGGGAGCTGTTTTTT. This sequence encodes CASSQVYSGTSNTGELFF.

This clone showed up just a few times. The V and J genes are TRBV5-1 and TRBJ2-1, with 8 bases matching TRBD2. The germline V gene has CDR1 SGHRS and CDR2 YFSETQ. This CDR3 is built from 18 residues. Unmatched junction bases numbered 8, after V lost 0 bases and J lost 0 bases. CDR3 bases: TGCGCCAGCAGCTTGGCCGGGGTAGCGGGGTCCTCCTACAATGAGCAGTTCTTC. Translation: CASSLAGVAGSSYNEQFF.

This clone showed up just a few times. This chain connects TRBV5-1 to TRBJ1-5; the match to TRBD1 covers 8 bases. Trimming at V came to 4 bases and at J to 2 bases, leaving 2 bases not matched to a gene. The CDR3 totals 14 residues. Per the germline V gene, CDR1 is SGHRS and CDR2 is YFSETQ. CDR3 DNA: TGCGCCAGCAGCCTGACAGGGGGCAATCAGCCCCAGCATTTT. Protein sequence: CASSLTGGNQPQHF.

This clone was found a few times. The chain uses TRBV11-2 and TRBJ2-5; 11 bases map to TRBD2. After removal of 2 bases from V and 7 bases from J, the junction contained 18 bases not matched to a gene. The CDR3 contains 19 residues. Looked up from germline, CDR1 is SGHAT and CDR2 is FQNNGV. In DNA, the CDR3 is TGTGCCAGCAGCTTAACGCGGGGCCCTAGCGGGGGGCCGAGGGGGACCCAGTACTTC. Translating gives CASSLTRGPSGGPRGTQYF.

This clone turned up a few times. This rearrangement joins TRBV7-6 to TRBJ2-1, with a tentative D call TRBD2 (6 bases). V was pared by 5 bases and J by 2 bases, with 13 bases between. The CDR3 totals 15 residues. CDR1 is SGHVS, CDR2 FNYEAQ, per germline. CDR3 bases: TGTGCCAGCAGCGCGCGGACGGGGGCCTACAATGAGCAGTTCTTC. Amino acids: CASSARTGAYNEQFF. The complete variable domain, with remaining parts taken from reference TRBV7-6 and TRBJ2-1, reads GAGVSQSPRYKVTKRGQDVALRCDPISGHVSLYWYRQALGQGPEFLTYFNYEAQQDKSGLPNDRFSAERPEGSISTLTIQRTEQRDSAMYRCASSARTGAYNEQFFGPGTRLTVL.

The chain carries TRBV25-1 and TRBJ1-1; possibly TRBD1 for D (5 bases). V was clipped by 2 bases and J by 4 bases, with 11 bases between them. The CDR3 loop spans 14 amino acids. CDR1 is MGHDK and CDR2 is SYGVNS in the germline V gene. DNA of the CDR3: TGTGCCAGCAGTGAAGGGGCTTTTTCCACTGAAGCTTTCTTT. It codes for CASSEGAFSTEAFF.

There are a few counts of this clone. This rearrangement joins TRBV7-8 to TRBJ2-1, with 7 bases lining up with TRBD2. This CDR3 contains 15 residues. Germline CDR1 and CDR2: SGHVS and FQNEAQ. V lost 1 base, J lost 5 bases, and 5 bases stayed unmatched. CDR3 nucleotide sequence: TGTGCCAGCAGCTTAGTAGCGGGCGCTCACAATGAGCAGTTCTTC. Residues: CASSLVAGAHNEQFF.

This clone came up a few times. The rearrangement uses TRBV5-1 and TRBJ2-3, with D maybe TRBD2 (5 bases). The CDR3 runs 14 residues. V lost 7 bases and J lost 3, with 15 bases in between. The germline V gene has CDR1 SGHRS and CDR2 YFSETQ. This CDR3 reads CASREFDGTDTQYF. The CDR3 DNA is TGCGCCAGCCGGGAATTTGACGGTACAGATACGCAGTATTTT.

This clone turned up a few times. CDR3 DNA: TGCGCCAGCAGCCCGGGACTAGCGGGGGACACAGATACGCAGTATTTT. This translates into CASSPGLAGDTDTQYF. This chain links TRBV5-1 with TRBJ2-3; 14 positions agree with TRBD2. Germline loops: CDR1 SGHRS, CDR2 YFSETQ. The CDR3 loop spans 16 amino acids. The ends lost 4 bases at V and 2 bases at J; junction bases unmatched: 3.

This clone came up a few times. CDR3 protein: CASSAIGGGDTTEAFF. Here the CDR3 DNA reads TGTGCCAGCAGCGCTATAGGGGGGGGCGATACGACTGAAGCTTTCTTT. The chain combines TRBV5-5 with TRBJ1-1, with a weak D call TRBD1 (6 bases). The CDR3 loop spans 16 amino acids. V was shortened by 4 bases and J by 5 bases, with 21 bases between the two germline ends. Germline loops: CDR1 SGHKS, CDR2 YYEKEE (reference sequence).

This clone was observed a handful of times. This chain uses TRBV5-1 with TRBJ1-2; D may be TRBD1 (6 bases). Per the germline V gene, CDR1 is SGHRS and CDR2 is YFSETQ. Trimming took 5 bases from V and 5 from J, leaving 16 bases between them. CDR3 length: 14 residues. CDR3 region: CASREGGLGYGYTF. As DNA, the CDR3 is TGCGCCAGCAGAGAGGGGGGGCTCGGGTATGGCTACACCTTC.

In this sample, this clone turned up a few times. The chain recombines TRBV4-1 with TRBJ2-3, with unresolved D. There are 11 residues in the CDR3. CDR1 and CDR2 (germline): MGHRA, YSYEKL. The V end lost 1 base, the J end lost 12 bases, and 8 bases lay between the germline ends. The CDR3 reads CASSQGDSQYF. CDR3 bases: TGCGCCAGCAGCCAAGGCGACTCTCAGTATTTT.

This clone was found a few times. The chain combines TRBV6-1 with TRBJ1-2; weak D call: TRBD1 (6 bases). Germline CDR1 MNHNS, CDR2 SASEGT. V shed 5 bases and J shed 6 bases, with 19 bases lying between them. The CDR3 length is 15 residues. The CDR3 loop reads CASSLRDTRGNGYTF. CDR3 DNA: TGTGCCAGCAGTCTACGGGACACCCGCGGTAATGGCTACACCTTC.

The rearrangement joins TRBV18 to TRBJ1-1; 7 nucleotides match TRBD1. CDR1 is KGHSH, CDR2 LQKENI, per germline. The CDR3 extends over 14 amino acids. Trimming removed 5 bases from V and 8 bases from J; junction bases left unmatched: 11. The chain's CDR3 is CASSASGGLREAFF. In DNA form, the CDR3 reads TGTGCCAGCTCAGCCTCAGGGGGTCTTCGGGAAGCTTTCTTT.

In its sample, this clone was seen a few times. CDR3 sequence reads: CASSYSSGNYEQYF. The CDR3 coding sequence is TGTGCCAGCAGTTATTCTAGCGGAAACTACGAGCAGTACTTC. V and J are TRBV6-6 and TRBJ2-7, with 7 bases fitting TRBD2. Per germline, CDR1 MNHNY and CDR2 SVGAGI (reference sequence). The CDR3 covers 14 residues. Germline trimming cut 3 bases from V and 3 bases from J; bases unmatched to any gene: 5.

The V and J genes are TRBV5-1 and TRBJ2-1, with 8 bases lining up with TRBD2. Germline loops: CDR1 SGHRS, CDR2 YFSETQ. The CDR3 contains 13 residues. After removal of 4 bases from V and 6 bases from J, the junction contained 3 bases not matched to a gene. CDR3 in DNA: TGCGCCAGCAGCGTGGGACTAGGCAATGAGCAGTTCTTC. Protein: CASSVGLGNEQFF.